The source of this T cell receptor (beta chain) is a study of shared T cell receptors in the human thymus. This clone was recorded only once. CDR3 length: 18 residues. Germline values: CDR1 GTSNPN, CDR2 SVGIG (reference sequence). Trimming removed 0 bases from V and 1 base from J; junction bases left unmatched: 7. The assay was immunoSEQ multiplex PCR, and TCRdb's table has in-frame clones only and misses some. The data show roughly 560,000 clones, 78% seen once. The same data also went into a second study, on human thymus T cells. That work adds: Finnish infants who were healthy and having corrective surgery for congenital heart defects made up the donors. Resections were taken during corrective heart surgery, and the thymus tissue came from these. Among thymic and blood repertoires, usage of V and J genes appeared biased. There were highly overlapping thymic repertoires among unrelated individuals, as related research reported.

Material for sequencing was thymocytes. The chain uses TRBV30 and TRBJ2-3; 13 bases align to TRBD2. The clonotype comes from a boy in the first two years of life with a congenital heart defect. CDR3 in DNA: TGTGCCTGGAGTGTACGACTAGCGGGAGGTTCAGGCACAGATACGCAGTATTTT. It specifies CAWSVRLAGGSGTDTQYF.